The entry below gives a single TCR beta chain sequence along with its context. What it binds is not known. This record belongs to a study of T-cell reconstitution after alpha-beta-depleted transplantation in children. General study points: The main origin of T-cell counts and diversity one year after transplant was newly produced T cells. At day 60, the high TCRbeta diversity found in some patients originated from recipient T cells and thymic progenitors that had survived. Several hundred graft clones that had expanded were reportedly the source of alpha-beta T cells about two months after transplant.

This CDR3 has 18 residues. The germline V gene has CDR1 MNHEY and CDR2 SMNVEV (reference sequence). The V gene end was trimmed by 1 base and the J gene end by 2 bases; junction bases not matched to a gene: 11. Library preparation (for TCRbeta) was performed with unique molecular identifiers. TCRdb passed the PCR reads through MiXCR, listing each CDR3 protein once. The table includes some 600,000 distinct CDR3 sequences, 10% to 15% detected once. The sequences come from PBMCs, mostly from graft donor cells, collected 360 days after TCRalphabeta/CD19-depleted stem cell transplant. V is TRBV27 and J is TRBJ2-7; 10 bases align to TRBD1. This clonotype was obtained from a male patient younger than 18 who had a stem cell transplant for acute myeloid leukemia, so the T cells may come from the graft donor. As DNA, the CDR3 is TGTGCCAGCAGTTTATTTTCGTTGGGACAGGGGAAGACCTACGAGCAGTACTTC. Its translation: CASSLFSLGQGKTYEQYF.